This entry lists 8 T cell receptor beta chains sequenced from one sample in a study of shared clonotypes between healthy human individuals. Naive CD8 populations comprised CD45RO-negative cells positively selected for CCR7, excluding terminally differentiated effector memory CD45RA+ cells. Assay used: immunoSEQ multiplex PCR; TCRdb lists only in-frame clones, some missing. The data show approximately 2,200,000 clones, 85% to 95% seen once. The specimen sequenced was naive CD8+ T cells from PBMCs. Receptor source: a man aged 18 to 29 in good health. Some clones in this sample may be carry-over from other donors' samples.

V gene TRBV19 combines with J gene TRBJ2-1; D perhaps matches TRBD2 (5 bases). The CDR3 loop spans 14 amino acids. V dropped 6 bases and J dropped 7 bases, with 16 bases sitting between them. The germline CDR1 and CDR2 sequences are LNHDA and SQIVND (reference sequence). This CDR3 reads CASRPRADGNEQFF. CDR3 nucleotides: TGTGCCAGTAGACCTCGAGCGGATGGGAATGAGCAGTTCTTC.

The chain is built from TRBV2 and TRBJ2-2; perhaps TRBD1 as D (6 bases). Germline CDR1 is SNHLY and CDR2 is FYNNEI. The CDR3 consists of 15 residues. The ends were cut back, 5 bases at V and 3 bases at J, with 13 bases in the middle. CDR3 in DNA: TGTGCCAGCAGTAGTTGGACAGCTTACACCGGGGAGCTGTTTTTT. As protein: CASSSWTAYTGELFF.

The CDR3 sequence: CASSLSAGEWADTQYF. The CDR3 DNA reads as TGTGCCAGCAGTTTATCGGCGGGAGAATGGGCAGATACGCAGTATTTT. The chain uses TRBV27 and TRBJ2-3; 7 positions match TRBD2. V gave up 0 bases and J gave up 4 bases; unmatched junction bases: 7. Germline CDR1 reads MNHEY; CDR2 reads SMNVEV (reference sequence). This CDR3 comprises 16 residues.

V gene TRBV10-2 combines with J gene TRBJ2-1, with a possible D match to TRBD2 (6 bases). Per the germline V gene, CDR1 is WSHSY and CDR2 is SAAADI. V was shortened by 3 bases and J by 10 bases, with 10 bases between the two germline ends. The CDR3 has 12 residues. The CDR3 is CASSENRGEQFF. In DNA, the CDR3 is TGCGCCAGCAGTGAAAATCGGGGGGAGCAGTTCTTC.

V gene TRBV5-6 combines with J gene TRBJ2-1; 7 bases are shared with TRBD2. This CDR3 is built from 16 residues. Germline assignment: CDR1 SGHDT and CDR2 YYEEEE. V shed 0 bases and J 9 bases; nucleotides not matched to a gene: 12. The CDR3 sequence is CASSLAIAGDIIEQFF. The CDR3 DNA reads as TGTGCCAGCAGCTTGGCCATAGCGGGTGACATTATTGAGCAGTTCTTC.

The V gene is TRBV6-5, the J gene TRBJ1-2, with D possibly TRBD1 on 5 matching bases. There are 13 residues in the CDR3. Germline CDR1 MNHEY, CDR2 SVGAGI. V was trimmed by 8 bases and J by 8 bases, leaving 18 bases between them. CDR3 DNA sequence: TGTGCCAGCTCCTTAGGACATCTCGGCGGCTACACCTTC. Its protein is CASSLGHLGGYTF.

As concerns this clone: In the same sample, other DNA sequences code for this CDR3. V usage is TRBV19 and J usage is TRBJ2-7; D call uncertain. Germline V CDR1 and CDR2: LNHDA, SQIVND (reference sequence). CDR3 length: 12 residues. Trimming took off 1 base at V and 6 bases at J, with 7 bases between the two ends. CDR3: CASSIGGGEQYF. Written as DNA, the CDR3 is TGTGCCAGTAGTATAGGAGGTGGCGAGCAGTACTTC.

This chain links TRBV4-1 with TRBJ1-4; 10 nucleotides align to TRBD1. V lost 2 bases and J lost 8; bases outside the gene matches: 5. Germline assignment: CDR1 MGHRA and CDR2 YSYEKL. The CDR3 consists of 15 residues. The CDR3 sequence: CASSQRQGADEKLFF. The CDR3, as DNA: TGCGCCAGCAGCCAAAGACAGGGGGCGGACGAAAAACTGTTTTTT.